This T cell receptor (beta chain) appears in the sequencing data of a study of human thymus T cells. General study results and limits: Seemingly biased V and J gene usage marked thymic and blood repertoires.

Profiling relied on immunoSEQ multiplex PCR, and the TCRdb table lists in-frame clones only, not all of them. The table records 120,000 or so clones, about 94% of them present only once. Corrective cardiac operations yielded the resected thymus tissue. Serving as donors were healthy Finnish infants, each of whom was having open corrective surgery for congenital heart defects. Germline lookup yields CDR1 LGHNA and CDR2 YSLEER. This CDR3 region has 14 residues. Trimming left V 5 bases short and J 6 bases short, with 16 bases between. Notes on this clone: Antigen unknown.

V gene TRBV4-3 combines with J gene TRBJ1-2; D might be TRBD1 (6 bases). Sequencing used thymus tissue. This TCR was recovered from a boy less than two years old with a congenital heart defect but otherwise immunologically healthy. This CDR3 is CASSSSGEEDGYTF. The CDR3 DNA reads TGCGCCAGCAGCTCGTCAGGGGAGGAGGATGGCTACACCTTC.